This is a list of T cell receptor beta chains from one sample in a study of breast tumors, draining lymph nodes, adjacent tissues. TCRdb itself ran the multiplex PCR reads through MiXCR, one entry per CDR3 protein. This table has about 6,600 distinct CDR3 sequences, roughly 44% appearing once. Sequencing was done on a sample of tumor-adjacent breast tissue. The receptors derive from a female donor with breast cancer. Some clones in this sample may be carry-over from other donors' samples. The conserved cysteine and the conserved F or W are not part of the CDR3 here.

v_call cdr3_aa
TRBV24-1 ATSAADRWVTDTQY
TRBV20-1 SARDESHEQF
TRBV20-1 SARGQGAREQY
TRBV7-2 ASSRTSGSDEQF
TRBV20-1 SADRQDNNYGYT
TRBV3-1 ASSQDGGSPYT
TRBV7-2 ASSFNSGDQETQY
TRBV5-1 ASSLGGSDTQY
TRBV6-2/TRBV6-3 ARWIGSYNSPLH
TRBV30 AWSRGGAGSYEQY
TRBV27 ASSGRGSNYGYT